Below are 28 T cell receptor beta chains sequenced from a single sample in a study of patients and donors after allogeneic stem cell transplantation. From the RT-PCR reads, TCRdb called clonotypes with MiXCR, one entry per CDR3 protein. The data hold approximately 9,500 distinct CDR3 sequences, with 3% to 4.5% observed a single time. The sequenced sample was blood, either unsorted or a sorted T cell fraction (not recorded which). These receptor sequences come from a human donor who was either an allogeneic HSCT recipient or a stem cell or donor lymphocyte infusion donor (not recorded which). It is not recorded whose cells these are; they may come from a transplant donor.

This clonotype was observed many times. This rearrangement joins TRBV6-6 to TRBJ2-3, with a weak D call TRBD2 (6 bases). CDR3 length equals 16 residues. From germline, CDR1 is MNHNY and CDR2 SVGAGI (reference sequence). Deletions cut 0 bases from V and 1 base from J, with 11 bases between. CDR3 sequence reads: CASSYSRLVGTDTQYF. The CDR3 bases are TGTGCCAGCAGTTACTCGCGACTAGTTGGCACAGATACGCAGTATTTT.

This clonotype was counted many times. The CDR3 DNA follows: TGTGCCAGCAGCAAAGTATACCCGGGGGAGCAGTTCTTC. This codes for CASSKVYPGEQFF. The chain carries TRBV21-1 and TRBJ2-1; the table's D call, TRBD1, was not checked against the DNA. TRBV21-1 is flagged as a pseudogene. This CDR3 has 13 residues.

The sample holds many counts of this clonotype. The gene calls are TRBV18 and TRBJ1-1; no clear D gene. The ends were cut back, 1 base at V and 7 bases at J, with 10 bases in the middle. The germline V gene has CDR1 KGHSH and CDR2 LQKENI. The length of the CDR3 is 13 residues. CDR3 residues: CASSPRLLGEAFF. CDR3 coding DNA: TGTGCCAGCTCACCACGTCTTTTGGGTGAAGCTTTCTTT.

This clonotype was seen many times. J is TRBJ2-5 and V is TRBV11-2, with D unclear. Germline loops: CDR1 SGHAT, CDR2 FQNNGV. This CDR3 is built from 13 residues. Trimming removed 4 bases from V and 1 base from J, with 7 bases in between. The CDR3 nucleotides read TGTGCCAGCAGCTACCGCGGCCAAGAGACCCAGTACTTC. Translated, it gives CASSYRGQETQYF.

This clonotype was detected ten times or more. The DNA of the CDR3 is TGTGCCAGCAGAGAGGTAGCCAAAAACATTCAGTACTTC. This gives the protein CASREVAKNIQYF. The rearrangement joins TRBV28 to TRBJ2-4; no definite D call. The CDR3 loop spans 13 amino acids. V was trimmed by 6 bases and J by 0 bases, leaving 6 bases between them. The germline gives CDR1 MDHEN, CDR2 SYDVKM.

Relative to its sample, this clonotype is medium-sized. The CDR3 here is CSARDWQGNEPQHF. The CDR3 DNA follows: TGCAGTGCTAGAGATTGGCAGGGAAACGAGCCCCAGCATTTT. The genes are TRBV20-1 and TRBJ1-5; perhaps TRBD1 as D (5 bases). The germline V gene encodes CDR1 DFQATT and CDR2 SNEGSKA (reference sequence). This CDR3 contains 14 residues. V was shortened by 0 bases and J by 8 bases, with 14 bases between the two germline ends.

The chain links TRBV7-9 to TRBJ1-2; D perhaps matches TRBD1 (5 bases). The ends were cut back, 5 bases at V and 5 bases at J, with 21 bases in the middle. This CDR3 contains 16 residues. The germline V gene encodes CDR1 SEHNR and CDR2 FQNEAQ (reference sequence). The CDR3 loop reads CASSPGPPGGKYGYTF. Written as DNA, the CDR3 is TGTGCCAGCAGCCCGGGACCGCCCGGGGGAAAGTATGGCTACACCTTC.

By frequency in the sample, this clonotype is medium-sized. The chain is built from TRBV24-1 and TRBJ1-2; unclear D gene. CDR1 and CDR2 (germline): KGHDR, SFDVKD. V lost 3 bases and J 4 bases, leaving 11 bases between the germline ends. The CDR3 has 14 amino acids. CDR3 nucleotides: TGTGCCACCAGTGATGGATCTACCCTCTATGGCTACACCTTC. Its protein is CATSDGSTLYGYTF.

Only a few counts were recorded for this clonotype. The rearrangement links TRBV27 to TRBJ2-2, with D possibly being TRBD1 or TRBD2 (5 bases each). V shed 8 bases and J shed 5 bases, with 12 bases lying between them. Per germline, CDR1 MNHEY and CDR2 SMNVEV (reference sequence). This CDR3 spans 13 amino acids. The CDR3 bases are TGTGCCAGCGGGACCTGGAGGACCGGGGAGCTGTTTTTT. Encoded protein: CASGTWRTGELFF.

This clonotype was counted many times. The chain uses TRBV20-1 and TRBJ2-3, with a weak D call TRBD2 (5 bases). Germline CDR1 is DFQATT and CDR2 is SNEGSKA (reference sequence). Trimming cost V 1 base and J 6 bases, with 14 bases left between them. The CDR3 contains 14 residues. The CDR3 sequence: CSARVYAWEDTQYF. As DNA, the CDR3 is TGCAGTGCTAGAGTTTACGCCTGGGAGGATACGCAGTATTTT.

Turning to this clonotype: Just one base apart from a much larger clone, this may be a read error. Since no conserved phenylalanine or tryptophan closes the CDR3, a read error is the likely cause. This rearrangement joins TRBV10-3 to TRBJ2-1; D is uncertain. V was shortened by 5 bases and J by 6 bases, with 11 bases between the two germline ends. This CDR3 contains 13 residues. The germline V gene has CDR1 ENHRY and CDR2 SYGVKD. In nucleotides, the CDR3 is TGTGCCATCAGTCTTCTAGTTTCCAATGAGCAGTTCTCC. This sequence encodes CAISLLVSNEQFS.

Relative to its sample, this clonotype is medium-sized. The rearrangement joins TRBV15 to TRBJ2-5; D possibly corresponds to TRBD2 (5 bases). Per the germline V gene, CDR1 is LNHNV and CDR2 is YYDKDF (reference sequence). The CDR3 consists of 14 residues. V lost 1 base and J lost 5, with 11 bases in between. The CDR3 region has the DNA TGTGCCACCAGCAGAGTGAGGGTAGGGGAGACCCAGTACTTC. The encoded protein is CATSRVRVGETQYF.

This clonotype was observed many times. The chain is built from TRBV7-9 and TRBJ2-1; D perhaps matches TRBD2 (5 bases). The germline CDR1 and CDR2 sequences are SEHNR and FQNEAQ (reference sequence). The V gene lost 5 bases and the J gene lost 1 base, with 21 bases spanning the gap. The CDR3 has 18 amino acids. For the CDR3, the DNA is TGTGCCAGCAGCCTCTCCCTAGGAGGACGATCGTCCTACAATGAGCAGTTCTTC. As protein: CASSLSLGGRSSYNEQFF.

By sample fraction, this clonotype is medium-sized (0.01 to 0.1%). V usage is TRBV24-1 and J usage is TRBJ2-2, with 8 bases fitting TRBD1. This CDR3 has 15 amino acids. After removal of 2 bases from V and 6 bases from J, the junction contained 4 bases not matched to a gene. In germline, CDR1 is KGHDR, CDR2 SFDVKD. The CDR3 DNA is TGTGCCACCAGTGATTCAGGGGGCAGGCCCGGGGAGCTGTTTTTT. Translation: CATSDSGGRPGELFF.

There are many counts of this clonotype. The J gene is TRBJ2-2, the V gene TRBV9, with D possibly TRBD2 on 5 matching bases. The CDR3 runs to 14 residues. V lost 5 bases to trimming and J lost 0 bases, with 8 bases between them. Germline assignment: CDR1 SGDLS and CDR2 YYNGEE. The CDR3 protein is CASRGSANTGELFF. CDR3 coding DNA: TGTGCCAGCAGGGGGAGCGCGAACACCGGGGAGCTGTTTTTT. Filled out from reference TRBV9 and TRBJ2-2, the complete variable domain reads DSGVTQTPKHLITATGQRVTLRCSPRSGDLSVYWYQQSLDQGLQFLIQYYNGEERAKGNILERFSAQQFPDLHSELNLSSLELGDSALYFCASRGSANTGELFFGEGSRLTVL.

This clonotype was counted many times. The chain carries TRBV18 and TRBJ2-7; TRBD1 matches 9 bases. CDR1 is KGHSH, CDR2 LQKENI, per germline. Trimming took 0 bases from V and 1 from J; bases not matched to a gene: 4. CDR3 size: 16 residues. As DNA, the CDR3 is TGTGCCAGCTCACCACCTTGGGACAGGGTTTCCTACGAGCAGTACTTC. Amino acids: CASSPPWDRVSYEQYF.

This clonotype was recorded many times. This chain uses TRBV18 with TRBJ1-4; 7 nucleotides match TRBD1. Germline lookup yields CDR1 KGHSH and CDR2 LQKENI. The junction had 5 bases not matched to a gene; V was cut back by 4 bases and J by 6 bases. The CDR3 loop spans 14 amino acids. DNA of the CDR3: TGTGCCAGCTCACTCAGGGGGATAGATGAAAAACTGTTTTTT. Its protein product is CASSLRGIDEKLFF.

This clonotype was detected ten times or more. CDR3 sequence: CSAKLNLAGRNEQFF. The CDR3 DNA sequence: TGCAGTGCTAAGCTGAACCTAGCGGGCCGCAATGAGCAGTTCTTC. The chain has TRBV20-1 and TRBJ2-1; 8 bases agree with TRBD2. This CDR3 region has 15 residues. Germline trimming cut 4 bases from V and 6 bases from J; bases unmatched to any gene: 11. From germline, CDR1 is DFQATT and CDR2 SNEGSKA (reference sequence).

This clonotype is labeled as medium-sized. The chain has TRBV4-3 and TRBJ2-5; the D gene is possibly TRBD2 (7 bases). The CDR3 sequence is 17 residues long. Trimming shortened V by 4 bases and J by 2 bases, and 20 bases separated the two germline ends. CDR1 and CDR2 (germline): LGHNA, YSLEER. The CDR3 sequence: CASSRWGASGVQETQYF. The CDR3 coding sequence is TGCGCCAGCAGCCGTTGGGGGGCTAGCGGAGTTCAAGAGACCCAGTACTTC.

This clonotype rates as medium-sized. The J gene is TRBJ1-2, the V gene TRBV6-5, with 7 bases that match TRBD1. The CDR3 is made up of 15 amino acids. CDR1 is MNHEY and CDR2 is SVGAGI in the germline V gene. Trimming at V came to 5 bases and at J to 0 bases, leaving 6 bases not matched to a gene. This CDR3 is CASSKGTAANYGYTF. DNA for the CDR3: TGTGCCAGCAGTAAAGGGACAGCTGCTAACTATGGCTACACCTTC.

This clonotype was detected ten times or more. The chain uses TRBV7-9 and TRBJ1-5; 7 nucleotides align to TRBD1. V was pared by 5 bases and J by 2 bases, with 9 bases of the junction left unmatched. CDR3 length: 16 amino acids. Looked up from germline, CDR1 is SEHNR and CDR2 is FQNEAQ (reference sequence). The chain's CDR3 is CASSPISGTGNQPQHF. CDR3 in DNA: TGTGCCAGCAGCCCAATTTCCGGGACAGGCAATCAGCCCCAGCATTTT.

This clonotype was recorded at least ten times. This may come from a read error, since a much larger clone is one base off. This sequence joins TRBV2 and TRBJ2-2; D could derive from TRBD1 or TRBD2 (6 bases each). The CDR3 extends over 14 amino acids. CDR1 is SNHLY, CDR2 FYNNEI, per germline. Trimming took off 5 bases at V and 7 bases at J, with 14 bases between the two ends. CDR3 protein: CASSLLEGGGELFF. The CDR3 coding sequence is TGTGCCAGCAGTTTACTGGAGGGGGGCGGGGAGCTGTTTTTT.

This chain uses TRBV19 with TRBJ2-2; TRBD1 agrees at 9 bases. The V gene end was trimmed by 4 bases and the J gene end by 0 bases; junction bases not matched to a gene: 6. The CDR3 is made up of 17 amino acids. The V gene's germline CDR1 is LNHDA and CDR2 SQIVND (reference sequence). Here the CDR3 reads CASSRDRVSANTGELFF. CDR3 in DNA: TGTGCCAGTAGTAGGGACAGGGTGTCCGCGAACACCGGGGAGCTGTTTTTT.

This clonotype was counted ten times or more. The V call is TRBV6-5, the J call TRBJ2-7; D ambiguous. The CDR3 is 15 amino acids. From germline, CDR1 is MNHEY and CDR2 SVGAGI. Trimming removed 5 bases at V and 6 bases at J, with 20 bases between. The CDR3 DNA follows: TGTGCCAGCAGTCACCGAGGAGTGGGCTCTCTCGAGCAGTACTTC. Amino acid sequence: CASSHRGVGSLEQYF.

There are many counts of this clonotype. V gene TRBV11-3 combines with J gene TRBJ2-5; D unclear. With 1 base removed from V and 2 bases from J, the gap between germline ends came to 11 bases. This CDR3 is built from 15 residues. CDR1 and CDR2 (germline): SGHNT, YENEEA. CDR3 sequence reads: CASSLARRSQETQYF. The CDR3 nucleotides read TGTGCCAGCAGCTTAGCTAGGCGGTCTCAAGAGACCCAGTACTTC.

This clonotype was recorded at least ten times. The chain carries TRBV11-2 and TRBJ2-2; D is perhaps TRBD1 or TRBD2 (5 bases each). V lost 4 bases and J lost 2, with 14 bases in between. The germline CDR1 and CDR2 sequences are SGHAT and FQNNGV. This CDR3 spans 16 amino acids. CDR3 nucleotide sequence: TGTGCCAGCAGCTACTTACCCGGGACCAACACCGGGGAGCTGTTTTTT. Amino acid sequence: CASSYLPGTNTGELFF.

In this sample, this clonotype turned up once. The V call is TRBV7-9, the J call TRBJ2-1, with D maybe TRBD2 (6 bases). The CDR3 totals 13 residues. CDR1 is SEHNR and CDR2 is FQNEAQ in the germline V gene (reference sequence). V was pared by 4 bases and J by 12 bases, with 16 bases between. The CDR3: CASSSPWGEWQFF. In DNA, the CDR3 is TGTGCCAGCAGCTCTCCTTGGGGGGAATGGCAGTTCTTC.

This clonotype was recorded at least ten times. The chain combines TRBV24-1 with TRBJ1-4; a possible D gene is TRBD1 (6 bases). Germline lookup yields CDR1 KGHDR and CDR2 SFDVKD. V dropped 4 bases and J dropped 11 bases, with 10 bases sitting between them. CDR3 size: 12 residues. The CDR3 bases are TGTGCCACCAGTGAACCGGGACATAAACTGTTTTTT. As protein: CATSEPGHKLFF.